This entry lists 8 T cell receptor beta chains sequenced from one sample in a study of CD8+ T cells in alopecia areata. Sequencing relied on a cDNA template that was reverse transcribed from extracted RNA. The table came from immunoSEQ multiplex PCR; TCRdb's copy has only in-frame clones and leaves some out. The profile shows tens of thousands of clones, 25% to 35% of them singletons. Treatment given: oral pan-JAK inhibitor, 5-10 mg twice daily. Specimen: CD8+ T cells sorted from blood, collected at week 4, from a patient treated with tofacitinib. The receptor set was obtained from a human donor with alopecia areata.

The V gene is TRBV4-1, the J gene TRBJ2-7; D gene unclear. The CDR3 has 15 amino acids. CDR1 is MGHRA and CDR2 is YSYEKL in the germline V gene. Trimming took off 1 base at V and 5 bases at J, with 15 bases between the two ends. CDR3 sequence reads: CASSQVPGVVDEQYF. The CDR3 DNA reads TGCGCCAGCAGCCAAGTTCCGGGTGTAGTAGACGAGCAGTACTTC.

This clone was observed a handful of times. V usage is TRBV27 and J usage is TRBJ2-3, with 9 nucleotides matching TRBD1. CDR3 length equals 16 residues. Unmatched junction bases numbered 8, after V lost 3 bases and J lost 4 bases. Germline V gene data show CDR1 as MNHEY and CDR2 as SMNVEV (reference sequence). Written as DNA, the CDR3 is TGTGCCAGCAGTTTCCTCCGGGACAGGGCGCCAGATACGCAGTATTTT. Residues: CASSFLRDRAPDTQYF.

This clone was detected a few times. The V gene is TRBV9, the J gene TRBJ2-1, with D unclear. The CDR3 extends over 13 amino acids. V was pared by 0 bases and J by 2 bases, with 3 bases between. The germline V gene has CDR1 SGDLS and CDR2 YYNGEE. The CDR3 DNA follows: TGTGCCAGCAGCGTAGTACCCTACAATGAGCAGTTCTTC. Protein: CASSVVPYNEQFF.

This clone was found a few times. The rearrangement uses TRBV27 and TRBJ2-1; 11 nucleotides line up with TRBD1. This CDR3 region has 19 residues. Germline values: CDR1 MNHEY, CDR2 SMNVEV (reference sequence). Trimming cost V 5 bases and J 8 bases; bases outside gene matches: 20. CDR3 sequence (DNA): TGTGCCAGCAGTCCCAAGTCCCCTGGCCGGGACAGGGGGAACTATGAGCAGTTCTTC. Translation gives CASSPKSPGRDRGNYEQFF.

This CDR3 is CASSSTRRETQYF. The CDR3 DNA reads TGTGCCAGCAGTTCTACTAGAAGGGAGACCCAGTACTTC. The gene calls are TRBV6-5 and TRBJ2-5, with a possible D match to TRBD2 (5 bases). The V end was cut by 4 bases, the J end by 5 bases, with 11 bases between. In germline, CDR1 is MNHEY, CDR2 SVGAGI. The CDR3 covers 13 residues.

The chain uses TRBV11-1 and TRBJ1-1; 8 positions agree with TRBD1. J gave up 2 bases and V 4 bases, and 3 bases lay outside the gene matches. The CDR3 covers 14 residues. Germline loops: CDR1 SGHAT, CDR2 FQDESV (reference sequence). CDR3 sequence: CASSSGTGNTEAFF. In DNA form, the CDR3 reads TGTGCCAGCAGCTCGGGGACAGGCAACACTGAAGCTTTCTTT.

Only a few counts were recorded for this clone. This chain links TRBV7-9 with TRBJ2-2, with D perhaps TRBD2 (5 bases). V gave up 2 bases and J gave up 6 bases, with 13 bases separating them. Germline-derived CDR1 and CDR2 are SEHNR and FQNEAQ (reference sequence). The length of the CDR3 is 15 residues. CDR3 in DNA: TGTGCCAGCAGCTTAAAGGTCGGGATTGCCGGGGAGCTGTTTTTT. This sequence encodes CASSLKVGIAGELFF. Drawing the rest from reference TRBV7-9 and TRBJ2-2, the complete variable domain is DTGVSQNPRHKITKRGQNVTFRCDPISEHNRLYWYRQTLGQGPEFLTYFQNEAQLEKSRLLSDRFSAERPKGSFSTLEIQRTEQGDSAMYLCASSLKVGIAGELFFGEGSRLTVL.

V and J are TRBV29-1 and TRBJ2-1, with D unclear. The CDR3 length is 13 residues. The V end lost 7 bases, the J end lost 7 bases, and 17 bases lay between the germline ends. CDR1 and CDR2 from the germline V gene are SQVTM and ANQGSEA. CDR3 sequence: CSAVTPRRNEQFF. The CDR3 DNA reads as TGCAGCGCAGTTACCCCTCGAAGGAATGAGCAGTTCTTC.